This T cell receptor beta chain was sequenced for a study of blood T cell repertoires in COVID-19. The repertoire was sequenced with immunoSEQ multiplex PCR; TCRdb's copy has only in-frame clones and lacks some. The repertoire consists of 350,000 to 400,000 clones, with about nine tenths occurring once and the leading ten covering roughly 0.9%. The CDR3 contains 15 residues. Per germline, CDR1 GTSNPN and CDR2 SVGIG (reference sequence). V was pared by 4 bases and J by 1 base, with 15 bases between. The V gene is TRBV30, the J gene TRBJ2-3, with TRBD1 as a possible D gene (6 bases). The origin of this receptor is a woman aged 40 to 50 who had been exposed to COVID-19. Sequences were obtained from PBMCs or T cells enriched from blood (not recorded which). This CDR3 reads CAWNARGVRTDTQYF. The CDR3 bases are TGTGCCTGGAATGCCAGGGGCGTACGCACAGATACGCAGTATTTT.